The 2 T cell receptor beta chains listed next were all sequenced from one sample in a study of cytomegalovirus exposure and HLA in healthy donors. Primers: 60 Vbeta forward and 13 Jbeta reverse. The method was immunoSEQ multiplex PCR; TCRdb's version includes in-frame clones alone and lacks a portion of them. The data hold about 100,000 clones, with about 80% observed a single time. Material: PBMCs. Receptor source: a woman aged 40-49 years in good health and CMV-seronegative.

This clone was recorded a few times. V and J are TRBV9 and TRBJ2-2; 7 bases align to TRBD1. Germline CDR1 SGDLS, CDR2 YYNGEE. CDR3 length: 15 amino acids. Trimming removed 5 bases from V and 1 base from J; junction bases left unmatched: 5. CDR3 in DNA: TGTGCCAGCAGAGAAACAGGGGTGAACACCGGGGAGCTGTTTTTT. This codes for CASRETGVNTGELFF.

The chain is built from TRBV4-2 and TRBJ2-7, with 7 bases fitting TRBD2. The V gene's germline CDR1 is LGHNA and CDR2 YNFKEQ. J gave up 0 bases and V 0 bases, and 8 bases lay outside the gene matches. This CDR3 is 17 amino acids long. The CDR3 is CASSQDSRRGISYEQYF. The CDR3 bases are TGTGCCAGCAGCCAAGATAGCCGGCGGGGGATCTCCTACGAGCAGTACTTC.